These T cell receptor beta chains were read from a single sample in a study of T cell repertoires in cytomegalovirus infection. TCRdb passed the reads through MiXCR, listing each CDR3 protein once. The top ten clones hold less than 9.5% of a sample with some 400,000 distinct CDR3 sequences, around a sixth of them seen once. The specimen sequenced was PBMCs. Source of these receptors: a human donor in good health (CMV status not recorded). Some clones in this sample may be carry-over from other donors' samples. Both conserved end residues are part of each CDR3. A D gene is named only where the DNA matches it firmly. Size is stated for part of the rows, as once, few or many counts, or as a class when the clone is expanded.

D gene	V gene	clone size	J gene	CDR3 protein	CDR3 DNA
NA	TRBV11-2	NA	TRBJ1-2	CASSSVVGGPPYGYTF	TGTGCCAGCAGCTCCGTGGTTGGGGGGCCTCCCTATGGCTACACCTTC
TRBD1	TRBV29-1	few	TRBJ2-5	CSVEGTGRLQETQYF	TGCAGCGTTGAAGGGACAGGCAGACTCCAAGAGACCCAGTACTTC
NA	TRBV7-8	many	TRBJ1-6	CASSLGLGQFVHSPLHF	TGTGCCAGCAGCTTGGGACTGGGGCAGTTCGTCCATTCACCCCTCCACTTT
NA	TRBV12-3/TRBV12-4	NA	TRBJ2-4	CASSSPGSAKNIQYF	TGTGCCAGCAGTTCGCCGGGTTCAGCCAAAAACATTCAGTACTTC
TRBD1	TRBV7-2	NA	TRBJ2-3	CASSPLGQGVGDTQYF	TGTGCCAGCAGCCCCCTCGGACAGGGGGTGGGTGATACGCAGTATTTT
NA	TRBV2	few	TRBJ1-5	CASSEARLQPQHF	TGTGCCAGCAGTGAAGCGCGTCTACAGCCCCAGCATTTT
NA	TRBV15	NA	TRBJ1-5	CATSTSGVDNQPQHF	TGTGCCACCAGCACCTCAGGGGTGGACAATCAGCCCCAGCATTTT
TRBD1	TRBV2	NA	TRBJ1-2	CASTEGQEIYGYTF	TGTGCCAGCACGGAGGGACAGGAAATCTATGGCTACACCTTC
NA	TRBV6-2/TRBV6-3	many	TRBJ2-5	CASSFWEQETQYF	TGTGCCAGCAGTTTTTGGGAACAAGAGACCCAGTACTTC
NA	TRBV15	few	TRBJ2-2	CATQQSIMGGGELFF	TGTGCCACCCAGCAGAGTATTATGGGTGGAGGGGAGCTGTTTTTT
NA	TRBV4-1	many	TRBJ2-2	CASSFNTGELFF	TGCGCCAGCAGTTTTAACACCGGGGAGCTGTTTTTT
TRBD1	TRBV7-2	many	TRBJ1-2	CARAPGQGNYGYTF	TGTGCCAGGGCACCGGGACAGGGGAACTATGGCTACACCTTC
TRBD2	TRBV5-1	few	TRBJ2-3	CASSSTSGPTDTQYF	TGCGCCAGCAGCTCCACTAGCGGTCCCACGGATACGCAGTATTTT
NA	TRBV24-1	NA	TRBJ1-2	CATSGGNYGYTF	TGTGCCACCAGTGGAGGGAACTATGGCTACACCTTC
NA	TRBV5-6	NA	TRBJ2-5	CASSLYEGLARETQYF	TGTGCCAGCAGCTTGTATGAGGGGCTGGCTCGAGAGACCCAGTACTTC
NA	TRBV20-1	NA	TRBJ2-7	CSARDPFQSPYEQYF	TGCAGTGCTAGAGATCCCTTCCAATCCCCCTACGAGCAGTACTTC
NA	TRBV18	NA	TRBJ2-1	CASSGGSYNEQFF	TGTGCCAGCTCAGGGGGCTCCTACAATGAGCAGTTCTTC
NA	TRBV7-2	NA	TRBJ1-1	CASSLMVGTEAFF	TGTGCCAGCAGCTTAATGGTGGGCACTGAAGCTTTCTTT
NA	TRBV7-2	many	TRBJ2-3	CASSRDGLASDTQYF	TGTGCCAGCAGCCGAGATGGCCTAGCGTCAGATACGCAGTATTTT
NA	TRBV7-9	few	TRBJ1-2	CASSFTNYGYTF	TGTGCCAGCAGCTTCACTAACTATGGCTACACCTTC
TRBD2	TRBV28	NA	TRBJ2-7	CASSSGLAGYSYEQYF	TGTGCCAGCAGCTCGGGACTAGCGGGATACTCCTACGAGCAGTACTTC
NA	TRBV20-1	NA	TRBJ2-5	CSASPSSETQYF	TGCAGTGCTAGCCCCTCGAGTGAGACCCAGTACTTC
TRBD2	TRBV11-3	many	TRBJ2-3	CASSLDLAGNTDTQYF	TGTGCCAGCAGCTTAGATCTAGCGGGGAACACAGATACGCAGTATTTT
NA	TRBV28	many	TRBJ1-1	CASSLLAPMSTEAFF	TGTGCCAGCAGTTTATTGGCACCCATGTCCACTGAAGCTTTCTTT
NA	TRBV5-6	few	TRBJ1-5	CASSRRGGGNQPQHF	TGTGCCAGCAGCCGGCGTGGGGGTGGCAATCAGCCCCAGCATTTT
NA	TRBV7-9	few	TRBJ1-2	CASSPGTDANYGYTF	TGTGCCAGCAGCCCGGGGACCGACGCTAACTATGGCTACACCTTC
TRBD1	TRBV6-5	NA	TRBJ2-2	CASSYSTPGQEKAMTGELFF	TGTGCCAGCAGTTACTCGACCCCCGGACAGGAAAAGGCTATGACCGGGGAGCTGTTTTTT
NA	TRBV12-5	NA	TRBJ2-1	CASGLGPDQENYNEQFF	TGTGCTAGTGGTTTGGGGCCGGACCAAGAAAACTACAATGAGCAGTTCTTC
TRBD1	TRBV11-2	many	TRBJ2-3	CASSLRVGTGGTDTQYF	TGTGCCAGCAGCTTAAGGGTGGGCACAGGGGGAACAGATACGCAGTATTTT
NA	TRBV7-2	NA	TRBJ2-7	CASSLFLDEQYF	TGTGCCAGCAGCTTATTTTTAGACGAGCAGTACTTC